The subject of this entry is one T cell receptor beta chain. The data derive from a study of blood T cell repertoires in COVID-19. Study background: From the United States, Italy and Spain came samples of acute and convalescent COVID-19. Nucleic acid was either cDNA or gDNA, and it came from T cells, B-cell-depleted T cells, or PBMCs.

In the original workflow: Estimation of nucleated cell counts was performed using reference gene primer amplification. The table came from immunoSEQ multiplex PCR; TCRdb's copy has only in-frame clones and leaves some out. V and J calls and clone size are given by that table; D and trimming were obtained from the DNA. The sample lists 200,000 to 250,000 clones, roughly 90% seen once, with around 2.8% in the top ten. This CDR3 region has 20 residues. Germline V lookup: CDR1 WNHNN, CDR2 SYGVQD (reference sequence). V gave up 7 bases and J gave up 0 bases; unmatched junction bases: 16. The sample consisted of peripheral blood. V is TRBV10-1 and J is TRBJ2-7; 15 bases fit TRBD2. The sequence came from an older woman with acute or convalescent COVID-19. The CDR3 protein is CASTQDSPGLAGGSSYEQYF. The CDR3 DNA reads TGCGCCAGCACCCAAGATTCCCCGGGACTAGCGGGGGGAAGCTCCTACGAGCAGTACTTC.